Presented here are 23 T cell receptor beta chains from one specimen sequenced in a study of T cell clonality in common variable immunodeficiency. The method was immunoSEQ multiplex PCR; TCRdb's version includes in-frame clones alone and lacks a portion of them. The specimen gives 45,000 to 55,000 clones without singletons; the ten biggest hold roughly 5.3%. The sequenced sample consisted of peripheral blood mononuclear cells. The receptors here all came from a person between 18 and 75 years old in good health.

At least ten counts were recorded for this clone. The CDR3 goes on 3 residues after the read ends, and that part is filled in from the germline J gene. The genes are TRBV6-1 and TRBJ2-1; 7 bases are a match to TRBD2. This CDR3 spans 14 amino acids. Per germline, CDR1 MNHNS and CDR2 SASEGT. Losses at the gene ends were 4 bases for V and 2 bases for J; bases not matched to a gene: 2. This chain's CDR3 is CASSGLAAYNEQFF. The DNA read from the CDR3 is TGTGCCAGCAGTGGGCTAGCGGCCTACAATGAG.

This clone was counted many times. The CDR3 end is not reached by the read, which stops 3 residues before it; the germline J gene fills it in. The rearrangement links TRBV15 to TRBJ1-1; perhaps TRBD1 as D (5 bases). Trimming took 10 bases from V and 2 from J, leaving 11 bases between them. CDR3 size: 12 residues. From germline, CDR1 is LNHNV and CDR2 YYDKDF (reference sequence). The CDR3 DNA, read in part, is TGTGCCATTCAGACAGATAACACTGAA. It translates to CAIQTDNTE. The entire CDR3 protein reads CAIQTDNTEAFF.

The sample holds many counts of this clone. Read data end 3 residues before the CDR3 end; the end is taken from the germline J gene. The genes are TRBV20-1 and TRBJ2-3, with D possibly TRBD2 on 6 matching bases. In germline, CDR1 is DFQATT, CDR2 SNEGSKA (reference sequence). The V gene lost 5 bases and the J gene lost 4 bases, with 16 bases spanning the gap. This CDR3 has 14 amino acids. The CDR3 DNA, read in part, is TGCAGTGCTGGGACTCCTCTTGGGGCAGATACG. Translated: CSAGTPLGADT. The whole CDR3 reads CSAGTPLGADTQYF.

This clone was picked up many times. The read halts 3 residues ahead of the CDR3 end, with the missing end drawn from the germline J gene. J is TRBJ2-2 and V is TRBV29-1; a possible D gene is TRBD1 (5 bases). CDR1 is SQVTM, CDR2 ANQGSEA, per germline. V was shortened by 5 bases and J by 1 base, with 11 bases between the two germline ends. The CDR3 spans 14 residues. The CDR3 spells CSVSRGLNTGELFF. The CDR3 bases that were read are TGCAGCGTTTCAAGGGGTTTGAACACCGGGGAG.

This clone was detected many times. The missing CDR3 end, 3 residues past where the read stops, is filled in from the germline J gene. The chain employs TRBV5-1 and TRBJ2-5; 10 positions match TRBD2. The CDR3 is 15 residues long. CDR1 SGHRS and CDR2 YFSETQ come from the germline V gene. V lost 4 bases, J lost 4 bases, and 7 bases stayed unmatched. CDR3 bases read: TGCGCCAGCAGCATGGCTAGCGGGAGTGGAGAGACC. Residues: CASSMASGSGET. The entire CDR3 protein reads CASSMASGSGETQYF.

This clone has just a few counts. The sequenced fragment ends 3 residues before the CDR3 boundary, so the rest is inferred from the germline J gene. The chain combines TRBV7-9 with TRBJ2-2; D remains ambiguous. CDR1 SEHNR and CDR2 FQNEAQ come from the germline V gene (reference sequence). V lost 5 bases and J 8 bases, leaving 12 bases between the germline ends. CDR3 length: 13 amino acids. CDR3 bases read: TGTGCCAGCAGCCAGTTGTGGCTGGGGGAG. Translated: CASSQLWLGE. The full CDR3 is CASSQLWLGELFF.

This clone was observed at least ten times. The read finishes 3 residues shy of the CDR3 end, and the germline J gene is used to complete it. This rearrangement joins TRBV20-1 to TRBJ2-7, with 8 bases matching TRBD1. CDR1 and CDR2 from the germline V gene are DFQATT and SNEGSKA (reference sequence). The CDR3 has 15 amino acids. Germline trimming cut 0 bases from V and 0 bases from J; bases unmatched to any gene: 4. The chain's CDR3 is CSARDSDRGSYEQYF. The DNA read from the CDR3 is TGCAGTGCTAGAGACTCAGACAGGGGCTCCTACGAG.

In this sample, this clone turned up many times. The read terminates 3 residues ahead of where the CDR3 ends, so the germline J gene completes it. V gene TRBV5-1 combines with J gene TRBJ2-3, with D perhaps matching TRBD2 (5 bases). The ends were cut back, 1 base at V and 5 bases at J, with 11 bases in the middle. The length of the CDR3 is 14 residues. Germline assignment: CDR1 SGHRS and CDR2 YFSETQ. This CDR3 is CASSLSGSGDTQYF. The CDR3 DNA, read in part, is TGCGCCAGCAGCTTGTCGGGGTCCGGAGATACG.

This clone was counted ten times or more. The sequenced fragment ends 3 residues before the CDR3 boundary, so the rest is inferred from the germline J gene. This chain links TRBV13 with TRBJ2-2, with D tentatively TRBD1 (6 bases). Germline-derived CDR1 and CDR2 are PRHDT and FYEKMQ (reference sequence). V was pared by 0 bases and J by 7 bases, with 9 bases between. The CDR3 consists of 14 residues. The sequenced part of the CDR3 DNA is TGTGCCAGCAGCTTAGGGGGGGCCGTCGGGGAG. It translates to CASSLGGAVGE. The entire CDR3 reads CASSLGGAVGELFF.

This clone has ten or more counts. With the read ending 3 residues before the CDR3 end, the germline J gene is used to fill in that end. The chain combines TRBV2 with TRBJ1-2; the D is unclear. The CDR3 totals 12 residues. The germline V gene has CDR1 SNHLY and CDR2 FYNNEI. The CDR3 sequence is CASVRGEEGYTF. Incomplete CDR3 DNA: TGTGCCAGCGTCCGGGGAGAGGAGGGC.

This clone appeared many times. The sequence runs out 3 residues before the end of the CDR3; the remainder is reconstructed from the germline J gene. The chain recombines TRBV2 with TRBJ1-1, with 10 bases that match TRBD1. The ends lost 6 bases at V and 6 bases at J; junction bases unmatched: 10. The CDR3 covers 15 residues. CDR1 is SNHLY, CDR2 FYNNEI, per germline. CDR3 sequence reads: CASSGSRQGASEAFF. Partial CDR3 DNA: TGTGCCAGCAGCGGGTCCCGACAGGGGGCCTCTGAA.

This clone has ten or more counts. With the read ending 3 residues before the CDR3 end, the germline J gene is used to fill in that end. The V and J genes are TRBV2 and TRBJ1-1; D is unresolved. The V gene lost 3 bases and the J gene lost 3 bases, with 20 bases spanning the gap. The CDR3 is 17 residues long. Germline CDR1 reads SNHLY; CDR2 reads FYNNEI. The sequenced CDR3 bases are TGTGCCAGCAGTGAGTTGTTTGGAGTGGTTCAGGACACTGAA. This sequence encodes CASSELFGVVQDTE. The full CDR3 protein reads CASSELFGVVQDTEAFF.

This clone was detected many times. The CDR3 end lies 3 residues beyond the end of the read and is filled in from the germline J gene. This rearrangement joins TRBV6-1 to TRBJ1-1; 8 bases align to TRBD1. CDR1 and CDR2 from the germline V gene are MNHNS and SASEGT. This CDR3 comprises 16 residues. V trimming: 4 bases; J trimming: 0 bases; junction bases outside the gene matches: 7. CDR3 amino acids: CASSGDRGGVNTEAFF. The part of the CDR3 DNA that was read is TGTGCCAGCAGTGGCGACAGGGGAGGGGTGAACACTGAA.

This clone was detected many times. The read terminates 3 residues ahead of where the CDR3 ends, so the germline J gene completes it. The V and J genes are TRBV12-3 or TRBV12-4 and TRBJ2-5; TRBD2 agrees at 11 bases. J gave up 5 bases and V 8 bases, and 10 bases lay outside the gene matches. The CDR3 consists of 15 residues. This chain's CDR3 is CASVGLAGGSETQYF. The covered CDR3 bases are TGTGCCAGCGTCGGACTAGCGGGCGGTTCGGAGACC.

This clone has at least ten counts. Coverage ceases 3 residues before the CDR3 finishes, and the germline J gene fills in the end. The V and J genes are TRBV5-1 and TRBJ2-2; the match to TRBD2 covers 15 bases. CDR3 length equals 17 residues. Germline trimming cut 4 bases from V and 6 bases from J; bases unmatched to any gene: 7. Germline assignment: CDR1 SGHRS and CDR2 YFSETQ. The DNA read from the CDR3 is TGCGCCAGCAGCACTGGACTAGCGGGAGGGCCCCCCGGGGAG. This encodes CASSTGLAGGPPGE. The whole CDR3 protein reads CASSTGLAGGPPGELFF.

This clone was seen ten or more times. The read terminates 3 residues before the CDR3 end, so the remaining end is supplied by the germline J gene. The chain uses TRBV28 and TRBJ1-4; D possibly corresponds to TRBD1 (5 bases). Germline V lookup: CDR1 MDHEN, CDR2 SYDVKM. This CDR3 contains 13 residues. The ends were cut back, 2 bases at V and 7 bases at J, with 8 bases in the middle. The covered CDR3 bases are TGTGCCAGCAGTTTAAGCACAGGTGAAAAA. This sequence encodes CASSLSTGEK. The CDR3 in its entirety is CASSLSTGEKLFF.

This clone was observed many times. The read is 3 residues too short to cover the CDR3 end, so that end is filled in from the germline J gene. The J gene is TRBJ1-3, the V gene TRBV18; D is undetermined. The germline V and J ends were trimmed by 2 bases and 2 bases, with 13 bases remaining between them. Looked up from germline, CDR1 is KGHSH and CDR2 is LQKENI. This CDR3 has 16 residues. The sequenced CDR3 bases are TGTGCCAGCTCACCAAATTCTAGGCAGACTGGAAACACC. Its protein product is CASSPNSRQTGNT. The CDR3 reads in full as CASSPNSRQTGNTIYF.

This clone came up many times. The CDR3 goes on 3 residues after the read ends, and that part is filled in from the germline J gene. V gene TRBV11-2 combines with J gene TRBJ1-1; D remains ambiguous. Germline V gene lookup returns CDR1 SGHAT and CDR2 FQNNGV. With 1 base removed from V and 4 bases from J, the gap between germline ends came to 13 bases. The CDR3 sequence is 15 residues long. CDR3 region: CASSLGRYASTEAFF. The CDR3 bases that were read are TGTGCCAGCAGCTTAGGTCGATATGCGAGCACTGAA.

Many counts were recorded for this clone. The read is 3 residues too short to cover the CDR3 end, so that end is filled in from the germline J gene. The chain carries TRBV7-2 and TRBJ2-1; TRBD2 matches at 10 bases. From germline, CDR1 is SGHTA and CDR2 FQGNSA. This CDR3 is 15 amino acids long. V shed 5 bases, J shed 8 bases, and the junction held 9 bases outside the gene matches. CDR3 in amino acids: CASSTGTSERDEQFF. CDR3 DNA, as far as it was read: TGTGCCAGCAGCACCGGGACTAGCGAACGCGATGAG.

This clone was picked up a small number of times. CDR3 bases read: TGTGCCAGCTCGTCCCGACAGGACAATGAG. It yields the protein CASSSRQDNE. The full CDR3 protein is CASSSRQDNEAFF. The rearrangement joins TRBV18 to TRBJ1-1; D might be TRBD1 (6 bases). From the germline J gene comes the end of the CDR3, since the read stops 3 residues before it. The CDR3 is 13 amino acids. The germline CDR1 and CDR2 sequences are KGHSH and LQKENI.

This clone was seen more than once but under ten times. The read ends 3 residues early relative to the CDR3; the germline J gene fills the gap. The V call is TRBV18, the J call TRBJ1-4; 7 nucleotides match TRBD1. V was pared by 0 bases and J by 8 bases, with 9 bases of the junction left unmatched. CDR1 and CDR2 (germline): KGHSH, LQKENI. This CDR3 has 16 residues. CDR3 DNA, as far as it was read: TGTGCCAGCTCACCACCGTATGCCGGGACAGCCGAAAAA. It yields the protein CASSPPYAGTAEK. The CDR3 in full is CASSPPYAGTAEKLFF.

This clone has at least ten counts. The chain's CDR3 is CASSAPLAGDYEQYF. The sequenced part of the CDR3 DNA is TGTGCCAGCAGCGCCCCACTAGCGGGAGATTACGAG. The V gene is TRBV5-6, the J gene TRBJ2-7; 11 positions match TRBD2. The CDR3 end is not reached by the read, which stops 3 residues before it; the germline J gene fills it in. Looked up from germline, CDR1 is SGHDT and CDR2 is YYEEEE. This CDR3 is 15 amino acids long. V shed 4 bases, J shed 4 bases, and the junction held 7 bases outside the gene matches.

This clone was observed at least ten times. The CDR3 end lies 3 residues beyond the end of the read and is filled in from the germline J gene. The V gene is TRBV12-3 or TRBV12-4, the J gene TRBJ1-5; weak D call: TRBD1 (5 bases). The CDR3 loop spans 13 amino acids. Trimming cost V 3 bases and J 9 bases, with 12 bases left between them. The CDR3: CASSLDDQGPQHF. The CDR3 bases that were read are TGTGCCAGCAGTTTGGACGATCAGGGGCCC.